A single TCR beta chain is shown here with its context. This clone's antigen is unknown. One base away there is no much larger clone; base qualities are not given. Each donor gave one peripheral blood draw, about 100 mL on average, collected into heparinised tubes. Naive, central memory, regulatory and stem cell-like memory CD4+ T cells were sorted on a BD FACSAria II using a panel including CD45RO, CCR7, CD25, CD127, CD95 and CD27. A purity above 98% was achieved for all sorted populations. PBMCs were separated immediately by Lymphoprep density gradient centrifugation and were stained directly, without being cultured. To minimize batch effects, samples were stained and sorted in pairs, one healthy donor with one patient per experiment. The source of the sample is a study of beta chain features in type 1 diabetes (dated by TCRdb to 2017 to 2018). Regarding the study in general: No differences in mean age, gender distribution, total cell number or subset yield were found between patients and healthy donors. A total of some 110 million sorted cells were examined across all samples, and the number of cells per subset was strongly correlated with RNA yield. In the study, TCRB repertoires of sorted circulating CD4+ T cell subsets from recently diagnosed type 1 diabetes patients were compared with those of matched healthy donors. Regulatory and stem cell-like memory subsets were isolated from only 8 patients and roughly 8 healthy donors, whereas naive and central memory subsets came from all 28 donors. General study outcomes and caveats: Because the HLA sub-analyses included only small numbers of individuals, any influence of HLA type on TCRB rearrangement was left unresolved. At VDJ recombination sites, patients with type 1 diabetes made fewer insertions and deleted more nucleotides, a pattern implying thymic rearrangement abnormalities. Because cDNA was sequenced instead of genomic DNA, highly expressing activated cells could be over-represented, though the groups showed no difference in activation or CD3 levels. A moderate but significant shortening of TCRB CDR3 length was observed in type 1 diabetes patients in all four CD4+ subsets. Naive, central memory and regulatory TCRB repertoires appeared to be more alike among patients than among healthy donors. PCR may preferentially amplify shorter templates, but because patient and control samples were amplified and corrected together, any resulting skew would affect both groups equally.

The entire isolated RNA was reverse transcribed using the High Capacity cDNA Reverse Transcription Kit, and thus expressed TCRB transcripts were sequenced. Deep immunoSEQ sequencing was applied to naive, central memory and regulatory T cell samples, giving an average of about 3.7 million total reads per sample. Sorted cells were lysed in RLT buffer and RNA was extracted with DNase-treated RNeasy Micro or Mini kits, depending on cell number. Each cell subset was processed separately to prevent cross-contamination, with patient and healthy donor samples processed together. The immunoSEQ multiplex PCR was used to amplify TCRB sequences from cDNA, yielding 87-bp fragments that span the CDR3 region. Sequencing of the amplicons was performed on the Illumina HiSeq platform. The paper's processing steps were these. PCR bias was corrected computationally using synthetic template baselines, and reads within Hamming distance 2 were collapsed, with unmergeable singletons discarded. Reads were aligned to IMGT to assign V, D and J genes, CDR3 length, and insertions or deletions at six rearrangement sites. Within each subset, clonotype counts were normalized to the number of sorted cells before true diversity and Gini coefficients were calculated with the tcR R package. The overlap coefficient, calculated on TCRB nucleotide sequences, was used to measure repertoire sharing. Out-of-frame TCRB sequences from naive cells were analyzed to stand in for the pre-selection repertoire. TCRdb carries this immuneACCESS record with in-frame sequences only. Its versions omit some clonotypes, under half of them owing to an unresolved V gene in the studies checked, with the rest unexplained. V, J and clone size are those of that table, while D and trimming were read from the DNA. The sample table shows under 800,000 clones, and around 15% are seen once. The ten largest clones represent approximately 0.087% of the sample.

V is clipped by 1 base and J by 2 bases, and the sequence between their germline boundaries is 12 bases long. From the cysteine up to the phenylalanine, the CDR3 has a length of 15 residues. CDR3 DNA is the only sequence kept; it has 45 bases, read in frame from the first base. The germline V gene provides CDR1 SGHTA and CDR2 FQGTGA. The sequence links TRBV7-3 to TRBJ2-7, with the D gene tentatively TRBD1 or TRBD2, based on 5 matching bases in each. The source material was naive CD4+ T cells from blood. In the paper's terms, the cell subset or site label means: true naive CD4+ T cells. This TCR derives from a man between 18 and 29 years old in good health. The DNA sequence is as follows: TGTGCCAGCAGCTTAAACGGGGCTGCGGCCTACGAGCAGTACTTC. Its translation is CASSLNGAAAYEQYF.